This TCR beta chain appears in the sequencing data of a study of cytomegalovirus exposure and HLA in healthy donors. Study observations and caveats: Cytomegalovirus-associated status was assigned to some 180 TCR beta chains.

CDR3 length: 12 residues. Germline CDR1 SGHDT, CDR2 YYEEEE. The V end was cut by 4 bases, the J end by 5 bases, with 9 bases between. The study ran its PCR with 60 Vbeta and 13 Jbeta primers. Clones were read by immunoSEQ multiplex PCR, and TCRdb kept only the in-frame ones, dropping some. The sample has around 110,000 clones, 79% seen once. A word on this clone: Its matching antigen is unknown.

The TCR was taken from a woman between 18 and 29 years old in good health and CMV-seropositive. This rearrangement joins TRBV5-6 to TRBJ1-2; the D is unclear. Source material: PBMCs. The CDR3 spells CASSRPQYGYTF. The CDR3 nucleotides read TGTGCCAGCAGCCGCCCACAGTATGGCTACACCTTC.